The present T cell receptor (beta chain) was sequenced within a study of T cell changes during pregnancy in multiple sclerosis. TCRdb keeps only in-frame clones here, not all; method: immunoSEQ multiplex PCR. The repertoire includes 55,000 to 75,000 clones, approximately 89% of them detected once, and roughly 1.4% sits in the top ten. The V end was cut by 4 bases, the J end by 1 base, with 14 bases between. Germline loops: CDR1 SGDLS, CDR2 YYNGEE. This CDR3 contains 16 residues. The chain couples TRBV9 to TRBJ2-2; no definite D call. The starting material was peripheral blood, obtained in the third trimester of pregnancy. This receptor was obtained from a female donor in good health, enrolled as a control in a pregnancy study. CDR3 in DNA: TGTGCCAGCAGCTTAAACCCGGGTTTGAACACCGGGGAGCTGTTTTTT. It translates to CASSLNPGLNTGELFF.